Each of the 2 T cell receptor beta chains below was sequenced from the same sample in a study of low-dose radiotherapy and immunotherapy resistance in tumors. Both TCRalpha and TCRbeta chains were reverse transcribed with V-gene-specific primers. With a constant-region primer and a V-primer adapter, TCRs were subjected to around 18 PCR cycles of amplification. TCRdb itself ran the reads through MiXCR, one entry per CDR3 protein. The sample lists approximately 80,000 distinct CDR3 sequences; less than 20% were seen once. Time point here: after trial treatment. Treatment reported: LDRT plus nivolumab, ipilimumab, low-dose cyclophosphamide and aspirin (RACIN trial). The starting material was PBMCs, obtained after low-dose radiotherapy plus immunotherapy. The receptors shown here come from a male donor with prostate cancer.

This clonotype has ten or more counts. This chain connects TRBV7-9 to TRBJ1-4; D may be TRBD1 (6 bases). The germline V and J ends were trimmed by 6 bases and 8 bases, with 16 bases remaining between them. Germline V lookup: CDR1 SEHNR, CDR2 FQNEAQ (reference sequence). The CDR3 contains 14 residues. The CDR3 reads CASRGTGYGEKLFF. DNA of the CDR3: TGTGCCAGCAGAGGAACAGGGTATGGAGAAAAACTGTTTTTT.

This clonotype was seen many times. CDR3 region: CASSLAQTQYF. For the CDR3, the DNA is TGTGCCAGCAGCTTAGCACAGACCCAGTACTTC. The chain employs TRBV7-2 and TRBJ2-5; D uncertain. Trimming took 0 bases from V and 6 from J, leaving 2 bases between them. From germline, CDR1 is SGHTA and CDR2 FQGNSA. There are 11 residues in the CDR3.